This TCR beta chain derives from a study of CD8+CD57+ T cells in acquired aplastic anemia. At the level of the study: Sorted CD4+ plus CD8+ cells gave DNA averaging roughly 3 ug. Study-wide findings and caveats: Approximately 30 CD8+ CDR3 sequences were shared between patients and controls.

This clonotype was counted a few times. Its target is unknown. With 10 bases removed from V and 6 bases from J, the gap between germline ends came to 19 bases. The V gene's germline CDR1 is SNHLY and CDR2 FYNNEI. The length of the CDR3 is 14 residues. All patients picked for sequencing had shown, by flow cytometry, an expansion of CD8+CD57+ cells. Both TCR beta VDJ combination and CDR3 sequence profiling were carried out. Genomic DNA was the template for this profiling. TCRdb re-called the reads with MiXCR, one entry per CDR3 protein. The data hold about 160,000 distinct CDR3 sequences, with 40% to 60% observed a single time.

The sequenced sample was sorted CD4+, CD8+, or CD8+CD57+ T cells (not recorded which) from PBMCs. This sequence originates from a human donor with aplastic anemia. The genes are TRBV2 and TRBJ1-5, with D unclear. The CDR3 DNA reads as TGTGCCACAAGGTACGGATTAAGCGGTCAGCCCCAGCATTTT. This sequence encodes CATRYGLSGQPQHF.